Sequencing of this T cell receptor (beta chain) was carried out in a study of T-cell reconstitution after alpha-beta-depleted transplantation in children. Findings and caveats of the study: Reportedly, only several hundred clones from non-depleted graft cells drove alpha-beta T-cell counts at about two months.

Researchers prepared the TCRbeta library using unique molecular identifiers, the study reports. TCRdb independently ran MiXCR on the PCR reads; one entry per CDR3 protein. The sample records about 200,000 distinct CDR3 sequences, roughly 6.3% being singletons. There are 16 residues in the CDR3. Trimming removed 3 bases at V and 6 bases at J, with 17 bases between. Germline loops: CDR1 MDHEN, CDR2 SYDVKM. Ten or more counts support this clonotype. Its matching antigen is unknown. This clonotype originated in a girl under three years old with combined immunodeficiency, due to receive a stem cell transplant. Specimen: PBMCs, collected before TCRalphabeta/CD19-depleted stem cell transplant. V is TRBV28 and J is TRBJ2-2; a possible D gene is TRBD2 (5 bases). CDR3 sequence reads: CASSFGAGLAPGELFF. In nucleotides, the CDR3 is TGTGCCAGCAGTTTCGGCGCGGGTCTTGCGCCCGGGGAGCTGTTTTTT.